A selection of T cell receptor beta chains follows, all from one sample in a study of T cells after yellow fever vaccination. A single record per CDR3 protein comes from TCRdb applying MiXCR to the 5' RACE reads. The data hold 100,000 to 150,000 distinct CDR3 sequences, with 8.9% observed a single time. Source: CD8+ T cells sorted from PBMCs, taken on the day of the yellow fever booster vaccination. Receptors originate from a man aged 18 to 29 who received the YFV17D yellow fever vaccine. CDR3s include the opening cysteine and the closing phenylalanine or tryptophan. D genes are given only for firm matches. For some rows the clone size is stated as once, few or many, or as a class when expanded; others skip it.

TGCAGCGTTGAAGATTCCGGACTAGCGGGGTACAATGAGCAGTTCTTC,CSVEDSGLAGYNEQFF,TRBV29-1,TRBJ2-1,-,TRBD2
TGTGCCAGCAGTGCCTCATTATGGGAGCCCCGTAACACTGAAGCTTTCTTT,CASSASLWEPRNTEAFF,TRBV6-5,TRBJ1-1,-,-
TGTGCCAGCAGCCAAGATCGTCGGGGAACCCTCGAGCAGTACTTC,CASSQDRRGTLEQYF,TRBV3-1,TRBJ2-7,few,-
TGTGCCAGCAGTTATTCGTCCAGCCCCTACGAGCAGTACTTC,CASSYSSSPYEQYF,TRBV6-5,TRBJ2-7,few,-
TGTGCCAGCAGCCACCTAGGGACTGGCGGGGCCAAAAACATTCAGTACTTC,CASSHLGTGGAKNIQYF,TRBV14,TRBJ2-4,-,-
TGTGCCAGCAGCCCAGGGCACCTAGGCTACACCTTC,CASSPGHLGYTF,TRBV12-3/TRBV12-4,TRBJ1-2,few,-
TGTGCCAGCAGCGTAGCCGGGGAAGGGATTTCACCCCTCCACTTT,CASSVAGEGISPLHF,TRBV9,TRBJ1-6,-,-
TGTGCCAGCAGCTTAGCATCGAAACTTACTAATGAAAAACTGTTTTTT,CASSLASKLTNEKLFF,TRBV7-9,TRBJ1-4,-,-
TGCGCCAGCGGCACGACCCTCGGCACAGATACGCAGTATTTT,CASGTTLGTDTQYF,TRBV10-2,TRBJ2-3,many,-
TGCAGTGCTTTCCCGGGACAGGGGTCCCAGTACTTC,CSAFPGQGSQYF,TRBV20-1,TRBJ2-7,many,TRBD1
TGTGCCAGCAGTTACCGGGGGAACACCGGGGAGCTGTTTTTT,CASSYRGNTGELFF,TRBV6-5,TRBJ2-2,few,-
TGTGCCAGCAGCCAGGACCGAAAAGGGGAGCTGTTTTTT,CASSQDRKGELFF,TRBV12-3/TRBV12-4,TRBJ2-2,few,-
TGTGCCAGCAGTGTCTTGACAGGGGGCACTCAGCCCCAGCATTTT,CASSVLTGGTQPQHF,TRBV6-2/TRBV6-3,TRBJ1-5,few,TRBD1
TGCGCCAGCAGCCAAGGGCCCGGGAGGGGGCTGTTTTTT,CASSQGPGRGLFF,TRBV4-3,TRBJ1-4,many,-
TGCGCCAGCAGCTACTCTCCCGGGGACCAAGAGACCCAGTACTTC,CASSYSPGDQETQYF,TRBV5-1,TRBJ2-5,few,-
TGCAGTGCCCCCCCCGGGACAGGGGTTGGTGGCTACACCTTC,CSAPPGTGVGGYTF,TRBV20-1,TRBJ1-2,few,TRBD1
TGTGCCAGCAGCTTTTCACGCCCGTACCAAGAGACCCAGTACTTC,CASSFSRPYQETQYF,TRBV5-6,TRBJ2-5,-,-
TGTGCCAGCAGCTCAGTACCCCTAGCGGGGAGGAACAATGAGCAGTTCTTC,CASSSVPLAGRNNEQFF,TRBV7-8,TRBJ2-1,few,TRBD2
TGTGCCAGCAGTTCCGACAGGGGCCGGCTCTACAATGAGCAGTTCTTC,CASSSDRGRLYNEQFF,TRBV27,TRBJ2-1,few,TRBD1
TGTGCCAGCAGTGGTGGTCCCGGGTCCCAGGAGGAGCAGTTCTTC,CASSGGPGSQEEQFF,TRBV12-3/TRBV12-4,TRBJ2-1,-,-
TGTGCCAGCAGTTACACCTACAATGAGCAGTTCTTC,CASSYTYNEQFF,TRBV6-2/TRBV6-3,TRBJ2-1,-,-
TGTGCCAGTAGTATAATCGCGACAGTTGGCTACACCTTC,CASSIIATVGYTF,TRBV19,TRBJ1-2,-,-
TGCAGCGTGGGACAGGGAGACACCATATGTTTT,CSVGQGDTICF,TRBV29-1,TRBJ1-3,once,TRBD1
TGCAGCGTTGCCGGGGTCACTGAAGCTTTCTTT,CSVAGVTEAFF,TRBV29-1,TRBJ1-1,many,-
TGTGCCAGCAGCTTAGAACCTGTCTATTCAGGAAGGAACACTGAAGCTTTCTTT,CASSLEPVYSGRNTEAFF,TRBV11-1,TRBJ1-1,-,-
TGTGCCATCAGTGATGGTGGACCCCTCCACTTT,CAISDGGPLHF,TRBV10-3,TRBJ1-6,-,-
TGTGCCAGCAGCGTGCAGGGTACGAACACTGAAGCTTTCTTT,CASSVQGTNTEAFF,TRBV9,TRBJ1-1,many,-
TGTGCCAGCAGCCCTGACAGGGTGGCTGGCTACACCTTC,CASSPDRVAGYTF,TRBV6-6,TRBJ1-2,-,TRBD1
TGTGCCAGCAGTTTACGGCCACTGGGCACTGAAGCTTTCTTT,CASSLRPLGTEAFF,TRBV12-3/TRBV12-4,TRBJ1-1,few,-
TGTGCCAGCAGCTTAGTGGGGCCATACACTGAAGCTTTCTTT,CASSLVGPYTEAFF,TRBV7-9,TRBJ1-1,-,-
TGTGCCAGCAGCTCGAGGACAGACCTATCCGAGACCCAGTACTTC,CASSSRTDLSETQYF,TRBV5-6,TRBJ2-5,few,-
TGTGCCAGCAGCTCGATAGGGACAGGGAAGGGCTACACCTTC,CASSSIGTGKGYTF,TRBV11-2,TRBJ1-2,few,TRBD1
TGCGCCAGCCACTCGGGGACGGCCTACGAGCAGTACTTC,CASHSGTAYEQYF,TRBV5-1,TRBJ2-7,-,-
TGTGCCAGCACCCTACTGGCGGACAGTTCCTTCGAGACCCAGTACTTC,CASTLLADSSFETQYF,TRBV7-9,TRBJ2-5,-,-
TGTGCCAGCAGCTTAGAAGATGCGATGTCCCGGGAGCTGTTTTTT,CASSLEDAMSRELFF,TRBV11-2,TRBJ2-2,many,-
TGTGCCACCAGCAGAGTGTCAACCTCCCGAGGGGAAAAACTGTTTTTT,CATSRVSTSRGEKLFF,TRBV15,TRBJ1-4,-,-
TGTGCCAGCAGGGGGCGCGGGTACGAGCAGTACTTC,CASRGRGYEQYF,TRBV12-3/TRBV12-4,TRBJ2-7,-,-
TGTGCCATCAGTGAGGATCCAGGGACAGGCTATGGCTACACCTTC,CAISEDPGTGYGYTF,TRBV10-3,TRBJ1-2,few,TRBD1
TGTGCCAGCAGTTACTCGATTTTGGGGGCGGGAGGCTACACCTTC,CASSYSILGAGGYTF,TRBV6-5,TRBJ1-2,-,-
TGTGCCAGCACCATAACCCGGGGACGAAGCTATGGCTACACCTTC,CASTITRGRSYGYTF,TRBV7-9,TRBJ1-2,many,-
TGCGCCAGCAGCCCGCGGGGACAGGGGGCTTCCATGCGTGAGACCCAGTACTTC,CASSPRGQGASMRETQYF,TRBV4-1,TRBJ2-5,few,TRBD1
TGTGCCAGTACCGATTGGGTCTCTGGGGCCAACGTCCTGACTTTC,CASTDWVSGANVLTF,TRBV19,TRBJ2-6,-,-
TGTGCCAGCAGCGATGATAACACTGAAGCTTTCTTT,CASSDDNTEAFF,TRBV5-6,TRBJ1-1,once,-
TGTGCCAGCAGCTCTTCGACAGAGTCAGATACGCAGTATTTT,CASSSSTESDTQYF,TRBV7-9,TRBJ2-3,few,-
TGTGCCAGCAGTTACAAGGAGGCTCCCGGGGCGGCGCAGTATTTT,CASSYKEAPGAAQYF,TRBV6-6,TRBJ2-3,few,-
TGTGCCAGCAGCCTCCCCGGGACTAGCGGGGTTAACAATGAGCAGTTCTTC,CASSLPGTSGVNNEQFF,TRBV5-4,TRBJ2-1,few,TRBD2
TGTGCCAGCAGCGTAACGGGTTCGGATACGCAGTATTTT,CASSVTGSDTQYF,TRBV9,TRBJ2-3,-,-
TGCGCCAGCAGCTTGACTAGTCGCGAGCAGTACTTC,CASSLTSREQYF,TRBV5-1,TRBJ2-7,-,-
TGTGCCAGCATCCACGAGGGACTAGCGGGGGGATCCCCGAACACCGGGGAGCTGTTTTTT,CASIHEGLAGGSPNTGELFF,TRBV12-3/TRBV12-4,TRBJ2-2,-,TRBD2
TGTGCCAGTAGCGACCCCCCTGGAGGGACCTACTATGGCTACACCTTC,CASSDPPGGTYYGYTF,TRBV19,TRBJ1-2,-,-
TGTGCCATCGGTTCGGGACAGGACGACTACAATGAGCAGTTCTTC,CAIGSGQDDYNEQFF,TRBV10-3,TRBJ2-1,many,TRBD1
TGTGCCAGCGGTGGACAGGGCGTAGGTGATACGCAGTATTTT,CASGGQGVGDTQYF,TRBV11-2,TRBJ2-3,few,TRBD1
TGCGCCAGCGGTGTACTAGCGGGCACAGATACGCAGTATTTT,CASGVLAGTDTQYF,TRBV10-2,TRBJ2-3,-,TRBD2
TGCGCCAGCAGCCGAGGGGGTGGCCTGACCTACGAGCAGTACTTC,CASSRGGGLTYEQYF,TRBV4-1,TRBJ2-7,-,-
TGCAGCGTTGTAACACCCTCCGGGGTGGGGGGCATTCAGTACTTC,CSVVTPSGVGGIQYF,TRBV29-1,TRBJ2-4,many,-